This T cell receptor (beta chain) was recorded in a study of blood T cell dynamics during melanoma immunotherapy. CDR1 and CDR2 (germline): SGHDN, FVKESK. The CDR3 extends over 16 amino acids. V was clipped by 0 bases and J by 6 bases; unmatched bases: 5. The assay was immunoSEQ multiplex PCR, and TCRdb's table has in-frame clones only and misses some. This table has 10,000 to 15,000 clones, about 90% appearing once. Time point given: week 3, after first cycle of checkpoint inhibitor. The specimen comprised effector memory CD8+ T cells from blood, sampled from a patient treated with checkpoint blockade. The clonotype comes from a human donor with melanoma. The J gene is TRBJ1-4, the V gene TRBV14, with TRBD1 matching 9 bases. In nucleotides, the CDR3 is TGTGCCAGCAGCCAAGATCATAGGACAGGGGATGAAAAACTGTTTTTT. This encodes CASSQDHRTGDEKLFF.